The 26 T cell receptor beta chains below all came from one sample that was sequenced in a study of vaccination and CD4 T cells after COVID-19 (dated by TCRdb to 2021 to 2024). For these TCRs, the target antigens are not known. The meaning of the sample's treatment or condition label: approximately 10-day PBMC culture with coronavirus spike peptide pools or control peptides (ViraFEST assay). The library was made by PCR. These reads were obtained on an Illumina iSeq 100. TCR sequencing of DNA from cultured CD4+ T cells used the Oncomine TCR Beta short-read assay at the Johns Hopkins FTIC core. Clones were called with MiXCR by TCRdb after fastp trimmed the public reads at Q25, and only in-frame beta chains were retained. One record per CDR3 amino acid sequence lists the most common genes and DNA. Here the sample has fewer than 6,000 distinct CDR3 sequences; approximately 49% occur a single time. The biggest ten clones account for roughly 63% of the sample.

Input material: CD4+ T cells from blood, cultured in vitro. All receptors derive from a human donor who had recovered from COVID-19.

The chain employs TRBV11-2 and TRBJ1-6, with unresolved D. V lost 1 base and J 0 bases, leaving 10 bases between the germline ends. This CDR3 region has 17 residues. Per germline, CDR1 SGHAT and CDR2 FQNNGV. CDR3 bases: TGTGCCAGCAGCTTAGTTGGATTCGGCTCCTATAATTCACCCCTCCACTTT. Translation: CASSLVGFGSYNSPLHF.

The chain employs TRBV11-2 and TRBJ2-3, with TRBD2 as a possible D gene (6 bases). The V end was cut by 4 bases, the J end by 14 bases, with 22 bases between. Germline V CDR1 and CDR2: SGHAT, FQNNGV. The CDR3 is made up of 14 amino acids. CDR3: CASSSLILPGRRYF. The CDR3, as DNA: TGTGCCAGCAGCTCCCTGATTTTACCGGGGAGGCGGTATTTT.

The CDR3 coding sequence is TGCAGCGTTGAAGATCGGAGACAGCCTTTAAATGGCTACACCTTC. Residues: CSVEDRRQPLNGYTF. The chain couples TRBV29-1 to TRBJ1-2; D may be TRBD1 (5 bases). The length of the CDR3 is 15 residues. Germline values: CDR1 SQVTM, CDR2 ANQGSEA. V lost 0 bases to trimming and J lost 6 bases, with 17 bases between them.

The J gene is TRBJ1-2, the V gene TRBV6-1; D is undetermined. CDR1 and CDR2 from the germline V gene are MNHNS and SASEGT. V lost 6 bases, J lost 8 bases, and 16 bases lay in between. This CDR3 spans 13 amino acids. The CDR3 DNA reads as TGTGCCAGCAGGACCACAAGGGATAACGGCTACACCTTC. It translates to CASRTTRDNGYTF.

J is TRBJ1-5 and V is TRBV5-8, with D uncertain. Trimming took 5 bases from V and 0 from J, leaving 6 bases between them. In germline, CDR1 is SGHTS, CDR2 YDEGEE. CDR3 length: 13 residues. The CDR3 reads CASSASSNQPQHF. CDR3 bases: TGTGCCAGCAGTGCCAGTAGCAATCAGCCCCAGCATTTT.

There are a few counts of this clonotype. The V gene is TRBV6-5, the J gene TRBJ1-1; the D gene is possibly TRBD1 (6 bases). Per the germline V gene, CDR1 is MNHEY and CDR2 is SVGAGI. V was shortened by 4 bases and J by 8 bases, with 14 bases between the two germline ends. The CDR3 is 13 amino acids. CDR3 nucleotide sequence: TGTGCCAGCAGTTCCTCGGGCAGGGGCGAAGCTTTCTTT. This gives the protein CASSSSGRGEAFF.

This chain links TRBV6-1 with TRBJ1-5; possibly TRBD1 for D (6 bases). CDR3 length: 15 amino acids. Trimming took off 6 bases at V and 3 bases at J, with 15 bases between the two ends. CDR1 and CDR2 from the germline V gene are MNHNS and SASEGT. The DNA of the CDR3 is TGTGCCAGCAGCCCCGACAGGAGATTCAATCAGCCCCAGCATTTT. This encodes CASSPDRRFNQPQHF.

This clonotype was seen a few times. The chain joins TRBV5-1 to TRBJ1-2, with D maybe TRBD1 (5 bases). Germline V gene lookup returns CDR1 SGHRS and CDR2 YFSETQ. The CDR3 runs 16 residues. Trimming left V 0 bases short and J 10 bases short, with 22 bases between. This CDR3 reads CASSLEPVGVRAPYTF. CDR3 in DNA: TGCGCCAGCAGCTTGGAGCCTGTGGGGGTGAGGGCCCCCTACACCTTC.

This rearrangement joins TRBV3-1 to TRBJ1-1; D ambiguous. Germline lookup yields CDR1 LGHDT and CDR2 YNNKEL (reference sequence). This CDR3 region has 11 residues. Trimming cost V 0 bases and J 7 bases, with 3 bases left between them. CDR3 loop: CASSQDGEAFF. In DNA form, the CDR3 reads TGTGCCAGCAGCCAAGACGGTGAAGCTTTCTTT.

The chain couples TRBV6-5 to TRBJ1-2; 11 bases map to TRBD1. The V gene end was trimmed by 2 bases and the J gene end by 4 bases; junction bases not matched to a gene: 9. The CDR3 length is 17 residues. CDR1 and CDR2 from the germline V gene are MNHEY and SVGAGI. CDR3 protein: CASSYIRTGGAGYGYTF. The CDR3 coding sequence is TGTGCCAGCAGTTACATCAGGACAGGGGGCGCGGGCTATGGCTACACCTTC.

This rearrangement joins TRBV19 to TRBJ1-2, with a weak D call TRBD1 (6 bases). Germline V CDR1 and CDR2: LNHDA, SQIVND (reference sequence). This CDR3 region has 15 residues. The ends were cut back, 2 bases at V and 4 bases at J, with 14 bases in the middle. The CDR3 here is CASSITDSPIYGYTF. CDR3 coding DNA: TGTGCCAGTAGTATAACGGACAGCCCCATCTATGGCTACACCTTC.

This clonotype was found a few times. The chain joins TRBV7-8 to TRBJ2-1, with D maybe TRBD2 (7 bases). Trimming shortened V by 5 bases and J by 0 bases, and 14 bases separated the two germline ends. The CDR3 covers 16 residues. Germline CDR1 is SGHVS and CDR2 is FQNEAQ. Written as DNA, the CDR3 is TGTGCCAGCAGCCGGGGGAGGGGGAGCTCCTACAATGAGCAGTTCTTC. It specifies CASSRGRGSSYNEQFF.

The J gene is TRBJ1-5, the V gene TRBV27; the D is unclear. CDR3 length: 13 amino acids. CDR1 MNHEY and CDR2 SMNVEV come from the germline V gene (reference sequence). Trimming took 2 bases from V and 4 from J, leaving 6 bases between them. CDR3 DNA sequence: TGTGCCAGCAGTTTAACCCCAAATCAGCCCCAGCATTTT. It specifies CASSLTPNQPQHF.

This chain uses TRBV7-8 with TRBJ2-5, with 8 nucleotides matching TRBD1. CDR1 SGHVS and CDR2 FQNEAQ come from the germline V gene. The junction had 4 bases not matched to a gene; V was cut back by 5 bases and J by 2 bases. CDR3 size: 14 residues. CDR3 region: CASSRTGTQETQYF. The CDR3 nucleotides are TGTGCCAGCAGCCGGACAGGGACGCAAGAGACCCAGTACTTC.

This clonotype turned up a few times. CDR3 sequence: CSARWTGVAYGYTF. CDR3 sequence (DNA): TGCAGTGCTAGATGGACAGGGGTGGCCTATGGCTACACCTTC. The chain joins TRBV20-1 to TRBJ1-2; 9 bases align to TRBD1. Germline trimming cut 2 bases from V and 4 bases from J; bases unmatched to any gene: 5. The length of the CDR3 is 14 residues. Germline V gene lookup returns CDR1 DFQATT and CDR2 SNEGSKA (reference sequence).

The CDR3 region has the DNA TGCGCCAGCAGCCAAGACGGCACAGGGTGGAGACTGTTTTTT. This translates into CASSQDGTGWRLFF. The chain employs TRBV4-1 and TRBJ1-4, with a weak D call TRBD1 (6 bases). CDR3 length equals 14 residues. Germline V gene sequence: CDR1 MGHRA, CDR2 YSYEKL. V was clipped by 0 bases and J by 13 bases, with 15 bases between them.

This rearrangement joins TRBV7-9 to TRBJ1-1; possible D gene TRBD1, 5 bases. Germline-derived CDR1 and CDR2 are SEHNR and FQNEAQ (reference sequence). The CDR3 consists of 14 residues. With 3 bases removed from V and 6 bases from J, the gap between germline ends came to 14 bases. The CDR3 DNA sequence: TGTGCCAGCAGCTTGGGGCACCCCGGATCTGAAGCTTTCTTT. Amino acids: CASSLGHPGSEAFF.

J is TRBJ2-5 and V is TRBV20-1, with D hard to call. Germline assignment: CDR1 DFQATT and CDR2 SNEGSKA (reference sequence). The V and J ends lost 0 bases and 1 base respectively, with 9 bases between them. The CDR3 runs 14 residues. The chain's CDR3 is CSARDKSPQETQYF. In DNA form, the CDR3 reads TGCAGTGCTAGAGATAAATCACCCCAAGAGACCCAGTACTTC.

J is TRBJ2-7 and V is TRBV5-4, with 11 positions matching TRBD2. CDR3 size: 14 residues. The J segment lost 6 bases and the V segment lost 4 bases, leaving 6 bases of the junction unmatched. Per germline, CDR1 SGHNT and CDR2 YYREEE (reference sequence). The CDR3, as DNA: TGTGCCAGCAGCCCCCCCGGGACTAGCGGCGAGCAGTACTTC. Its protein is CASSPPGTSGEQYF.

By frequency in the sample, this clonotype is large. The rearrangement uses TRBV6-4 and TRBJ2-3; the match to TRBD2 covers 7 bases. Trimming cost V 6 bases and J 4 bases; bases outside gene matches: 10. This CDR3 has 15 amino acids. CDR1 is MRHNA, CDR2 SNTAGT, per germline. CDR3 amino acids: CASSHRVGGSDTQYF. Here the CDR3 DNA reads TGTGCCAGCAGCCACCGGGTGGGGGGGTCAGATACGCAGTATTTT.

This rearrangement joins TRBV7-9 to TRBJ2-7, with TRBD1 matching over 10 bases. Germline V lookup: CDR1 SEHNR, CDR2 FQNEAQ (reference sequence). The J segment lost 6 bases and the V segment lost 4 bases, leaving 12 bases of the junction unmatched. The CDR3 has 16 amino acids. The CDR3 nucleotides are TGTGCCAGCAGCTCTTTGAGGGGACAGGGGAAGGGCGAGCAGTACTTC. Translating gives CASSSLRGQGKGEQYF.

The chain uses TRBV30 and TRBJ1-1; D gene uncertain. The V gene lost 5 bases and the J gene lost 3 bases, with 16 bases spanning the gap. Germline assignment: CDR1 GTSNPN and CDR2 SVGIG (reference sequence). The CDR3 has 14 residues. This CDR3 reads CAWGRRFTDTEAFF. The CDR3 DNA follows: TGTGCCTGGGGCCGGCGGTTCACCGACACTGAAGCTTTCTTT.

J is TRBJ2-3 and V is TRBV11-2; D remains unclear. V lost 6 bases, J lost 5 bases, and 18 bases lay in between. CDR1 is SGHAT, CDR2 FQNNGV, per germline. This CDR3 spans 15 amino acids. CDR3 residues: CASRPPLRALDTQYF. The CDR3 region has the DNA TGTGCCAGCAGGCCCCCGTTAAGGGCTTTAGATACGCAGTATTTT.

The chain links TRBV2 to TRBJ1-3, with TRBD1 as a possible D gene (5 bases). Germline V CDR1 and CDR2: SNHLY, FYNNEI. V shed 6 bases and J shed 0 bases, with 9 bases lying between them. The CDR3 contains 14 residues. This chain's CDR3 is CASRGGGSGNTIYF. The CDR3 DNA sequence: TGTGCCAGCAGGGGCGGGGGCTCTGGAAACACCATATATTTT.

The rearrangement joins TRBV7-9 to TRBJ2-4; 14 nucleotides agree with TRBD2. After removal of 5 bases from V and 10 bases from J, the junction contained 13 bases not matched to a gene. The germline CDR1 and CDR2 sequences are SEHNR and FQNEAQ (reference sequence). The CDR3 loop spans 17 amino acids. For the CDR3, the DNA is TGTGCCAGCAGCGCTCGACTAGCGGGGGGGCCGATGGAAATTCAGTACTTC. Encoded protein: CASSARLAGGPMEIQYF.

The chain employs TRBV7-9 and TRBJ1-2; TRBD1 is a possible D gene (5 bases). V lost 3 bases, J lost 7 bases, and 27 bases lay in between. The CDR3 runs to 18 residues. CDR1 is SEHNR and CDR2 is FQNEAQ in the germline V gene (reference sequence). CDR3 in DNA: TGTGCCAGCAGCTTTAGACCCCCCGGGGACGCAATCCGAGGTGGCTACACCTTC. This gives the protein CASSFRPPGDAIRGGYTF.